A single sample gave rise to the 21 T cell receptor beta chains below, sequenced in a study of blood T cell repertoires in COVID-19. Libraries were prepared by immunoSEQ multiplex PCR; TCRdb keeps only in-frame clonotypes and omits some of them. The sample holds about 220,000 clones, around 82% seen once. The material sequenced was PBMCs or T cells enriched from blood (not recorded which). These receptors were obtained from a woman in her thirties or forties who had been exposed to COVID-19.

This clone was recorded a few times. The J gene is TRBJ1-5, the V gene TRBV6-5; D is possibly TRBD1 (5 bases). Germline-derived CDR1 and CDR2 are MNHEY and SVGAGI. V lost 6 bases and J lost 9, with 9 bases in between. The CDR3 extends over 11 amino acids. The CDR3 bases are TGTGCCAGCAGCGACAGTTCGCCCCAGCATTTT. Translated, it gives CASSDSSPQHF.

The chain combines TRBV6-5 with TRBJ1-2; D gene unclear. The ends were cut back, 5 bases at V and 6 bases at J, with 13 bases in the middle. The germline CDR1 and CDR2 sequences are MNHEY and SVGAGI. The CDR3 is made up of 13 amino acids. CDR3 in DNA: TGTGCCAGCAGTAAGAGGGTGACTGATGGCTACACCTTC. Protein: CASSKRVTDGYTF.

The sample holds one count of this clone. This chain uses TRBV27 with TRBJ1-1; 7 bases match TRBD1. Germline V gives CDR1 MNHEY, CDR2 SMNVEV (reference sequence). Trimming cost V 2 bases and J 10 bases; bases outside gene matches: 10. The CDR3 is 14 residues long. CDR3 region: CASSLIGDSRRAFF. CDR3 in DNA: TGTGCCAGCAGTTTAATTGGGGACAGCCGTAGAGCTTTCTTT.

The chain recombines TRBV4-2 with TRBJ2-5; 9 nucleotides match TRBD1. V gave up 5 bases and J gave up 3 bases; unmatched junction bases: 19. The CDR3 is made up of 19 amino acids. The germline gives CDR1 LGHNA, CDR2 YNFKEQ. The CDR3 coding sequence is TGTGCCAGCAGCTTACACGGGACAGGGATTCCCGGCGGGGAAGAGACCCAGTACTTC. This translates into CASSLHGTGIPGGEETQYF.

The J gene is TRBJ2-1, the V gene TRBV5-4, with D perhaps matching TRBD1 (5 bases). Looked up from germline, CDR1 is SGHNT and CDR2 is YYREEE (reference sequence). The CDR3 spans 16 residues. The V end was cut by 0 bases, the J end by 5 bases, with 15 bases between. The chain's CDR3 is CASSLGSDRPNNEQFF. For the CDR3, the DNA is TGTGCCAGCAGCTTGGGTAGTGACAGACCCAACAATGAGCAGTTCTTC. Using reference TRBV5-4 and TRBJ2-1 for the parts outside the CDR3, the full variable domain is ETGVTQSPTHLIKTRGQQVTLRCSSQSGHNTVSWYQQALGQGPQFIFQYYREEENGRGNFPPRFSGLQFPNYSSELNVNALELDDSALYLCASSLGSDRPNNEQFFGPGTRLTVL.

The CDR3 region is CSAPDRGNEYF. Here the CDR3 DNA reads TGCAGTGCTCCGGACAGGGGTAACGAGTACTTC. The gene calls are TRBV20-1 and TRBJ2-7, with 9 nucleotides matching TRBD1. Germline lookup yields CDR1 DFQATT and CDR2 SNEGSKA (reference sequence). This CDR3 has 11 amino acids. J lost 11 bases, V lost 5 bases, and 7 bases had no gene match.

The chain employs TRBV6-2 or TRBV6-3 and TRBJ2-3, with TRBD1 matching 10 bases. The germline CDR1 and CDR2 sequences are MNHEY and SVGEGT. V shed 5 bases, J shed 3 bases, and the junction held 8 bases outside the gene matches. The CDR3 is 16 residues long. CDR3 sequence reads: CASSHLRDRGTDTQYF. The CDR3 bases are TGTGCCAGCAGTCACCTCCGGGACAGGGGAACAGATACGCAGTATTTT.

This clone was found once. V and J are TRBV12-3 or TRBV12-4 and TRBJ1-2; tentative D call: TRBD1 (5 bases). The CDR3 loop spans 13 amino acids. Trimming shortened V by 6 bases and J by 5 bases, and 13 bases separated the two germline ends. The CDR3 region has the DNA TGTGCCAGCAGCCCCCCGGCAGGGTATGGCTACACCTTC. It yields the protein CASSPPAGYGYTF.

The J gene is TRBJ1-6, the V gene TRBV19; 9 nucleotides agree with TRBD1. Trimming removed 5 bases from V and 10 bases from J; junction bases left unmatched: 6. There are 14 residues in the CDR3. Looked up from germline, CDR1 is LNHDA and CDR2 is SQIVND (reference sequence). The CDR3 protein is CASSLQGAGSPLHF. The CDR3 nucleotides read TGTGCCAGTAGTTTACAGGGGGCAGGATCACCCCTCCACTTT.

This clone was detected only a few times. The chain employs TRBV18 and TRBJ2-6; D gene uncertain. Germline CDR1 KGHSH, CDR2 LQKENI. The CDR3 has 16 residues. Between the trimmed V and J ends, which lost 4 bases and 0 bases, there was a span of 10 bases. CDR3 sequence (DNA): TGTGCCAGCTCACTCGAGGTTCTCTCTGGGGCCAACGTCCTGACTTTC. Protein product: CASSLEVLSGANVLTF.

As regards this clone: The same CDR3 is also encoded by other DNA sequences in this sample. The genes are TRBV6-5 and TRBJ1-5; D gene uncertain. CDR3 length: 13 amino acids. Germline V CDR1 and CDR2: MNHEY, SVGAGI. The germline V and J ends were trimmed by 0 bases and 7 bases, with 7 bases remaining between them. The CDR3: CASSYSRGQPQHF. The CDR3 DNA follows: TGTGCCAGCAGTTACTCGAGAGGCCAGCCCCAGCATTTT.

V gene TRBV5-5 combines with J gene TRBJ1-5; 7 nucleotides agree with TRBD1. Trimming at V came to 2 bases and at J to 4 bases, leaving 9 bases not matched to a gene. Looked up from germline, CDR1 is SGHKS and CDR2 is YYEKEE (reference sequence). There are 16 residues in the CDR3. DNA for the CDR3: TGTGCCAGCAGCTTTCGCGGGACAGCAGAGAATCAGCCCCAGCATTTT. Translating it yields CASSFRGTAENQPQHF.

V usage is TRBV2 and J usage is TRBJ2-7; TRBD1 might be the D (6 bases). The length of the CDR3 is 11 residues. V was clipped by 11 bases and J by 5 bases, with 13 bases between them. In germline, CDR1 is SNHLY, CDR2 FYNNEI. The CDR3 region is CALQGTHEQYF. The CDR3 bases are TGTGCCCTACAGGGTACCCACGAGCAGTACTTC.

This clone was recorded only once. The genes are TRBV12-3 or TRBV12-4 and TRBJ1-1, with D hard to call. V dropped 3 bases and J dropped 6 bases, with 5 bases sitting between them. CDR3 length: 11 residues. The CDR3 DNA reads TGTGCCAGCAGTTTCGGGTCTGAAGCTTTCTTT. It translates to CASSFGSEAFF.

This chain uses TRBV4-3 with TRBJ1-5; D ambiguous. Trimming took off 0 bases at V and 5 bases at J, with 5 bases between the two ends. Germline lookup yields CDR1 LGHNA and CDR2 YSLEER. The CDR3 has 13 amino acids. The CDR3 sequence: CASSQEVDQPQHF. DNA of the CDR3: TGCGCCAGCAGCCAAGAAGTAGATCAGCCCCAGCATTTT.

V gene TRBV7-3 combines with J gene TRBJ2-3, with TRBD2 matching 7 bases. The CDR3 extends over 14 amino acids. Unmatched junction bases numbered 8, after V lost 4 bases and J lost 7 bases. Germline values: CDR1 SGHTA, CDR2 FQGTGA. The CDR3 DNA sequence: TGTGCCAGCAGCTCGCGCGGGGGTCTGAATACGCAGTATTTT. Its translation: CASSSRGGLNTQYF.

This chain joins TRBV27 and TRBJ1-2, with D possibly being TRBD1 (5 bases). Per the germline V gene, CDR1 is MNHEY and CDR2 is SMNVEV (reference sequence). Deletions cut 1 base from V and 4 bases from J, with 7 bases between. The CDR3 sequence is 13 residues long. This CDR3 is CASSLFDSYGYTF. In DNA, the CDR3 is TGTGCCAGCAGTTTATTTGACAGCTATGGCTACACCTTC.

This clone appeared once. Germline is not matched at one junction end, which may reflect a read error. The rearrangement links TRBV15 to TRBJ1-4; 7 bases are a match to TRBD1. The CDR3 runs to 14 residues. The V gene's germline CDR1 is LNHNV and CDR2 YYDKDF (reference sequence). The CDR3 sequence: CATSRTGTTEKLFF. The CDR3, as DNA: TGTGCCACCAGCCGGACAGGCACTACTGAAAAACTGTTTTTT.

The rearrangement links TRBV2 to TRBJ2-1, with TRBD2 identical over 12 bases. The CDR3 extends over 15 amino acids. Looked up from germline, CDR1 is SNHLY and CDR2 is FYNNEI. Trimming removed 4 bases from V and 2 bases from J; junction bases left unmatched: 0. The CDR3 region has the DNA TGTGCCAGCAGTGCTAGCGGGGGGGCCTACAATGAGCAGTTCTTC. As protein: CASSASGGAYNEQFF.

This chain connects TRBV4-1 to TRBJ2-5; 10 nucleotides agree with TRBD2. The CDR3 is 15 amino acids. Germline values: CDR1 MGHRA, CDR2 YSYEKL. The ends lost 4 bases at V and 2 bases at J; junction bases unmatched: 4. The CDR3 DNA reads as TGCGCCAGCAGCCTCTCTAGCGGGGGACAAGAGACCCAGTACTTC. This translates into CASSLSSGGQETQYF.

This rearrangement joins TRBV7-2 to TRBJ1-5; 9 bases fit TRBD1. Per the germline V gene, CDR1 is SGHTA and CDR2 is FQGNSA. The V gene end was trimmed by 5 bases and the J gene end by 4 bases; junction bases not matched to a gene: 9. This CDR3 contains 16 residues. The CDR3 spells CASSDRDRDVNQPQHF. The CDR3 DNA is TGTGCCAGCAGCGACCGGGACAGGGATGTTAATCAGCCCCAGCATTTT. The full variable domain, completed using reference TRBV7-2 and TRBJ1-5, is GAGVSQSPSNKVTEKGKDVELRCDPISGHTALYWYRQSLGQGLEFLIYFQGNSAPDKSGLPSDRFSAERTGGSVSTLTIQRTQQEDSAVYLCASSDRDRDVNQPQHFGDGTRLSIL.